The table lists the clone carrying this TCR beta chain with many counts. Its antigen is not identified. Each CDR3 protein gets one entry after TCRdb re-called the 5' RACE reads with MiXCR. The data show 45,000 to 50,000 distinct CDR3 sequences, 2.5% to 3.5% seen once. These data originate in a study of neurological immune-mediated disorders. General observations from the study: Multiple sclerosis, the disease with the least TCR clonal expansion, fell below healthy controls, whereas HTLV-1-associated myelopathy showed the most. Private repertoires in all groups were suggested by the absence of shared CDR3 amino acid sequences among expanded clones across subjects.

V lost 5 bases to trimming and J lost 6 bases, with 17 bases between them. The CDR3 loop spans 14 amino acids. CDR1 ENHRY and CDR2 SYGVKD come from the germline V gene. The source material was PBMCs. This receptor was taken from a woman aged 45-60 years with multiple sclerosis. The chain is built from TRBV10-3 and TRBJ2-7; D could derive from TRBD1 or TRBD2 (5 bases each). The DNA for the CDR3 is TGTGCCATCAGTTTTCACGTCGAGGGGCCCGAGCAGTACTTC. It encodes CAISFHVEGPEQYF.